This is a list of T cell receptor beta chains from one sample in a study of control samples from healthy donors and cancer patients. The protocol was immunoSEQ multiplex PCR, while the TCRdb copy is restricted to in-frame clones and leaves out a portion. The sample lists 180,000 or so clones, around 93% occurring once. The sequenced sample was blood. All receptors derive from a woman aged 60 to 75 in good health. Both conserved end residues are part of each CDR3. D genes are given only for firm matches. Clone size is not always given. Where it is, it says once, few, many or a class for expanded clones.

v_call	d_call	cdr3_length	clone_size	j_call	cdr3_aa	cdr3_nt
TRBV6-6	.	16	.	TRBJ1-6	CASSYPLGPYNSPLHF	TGTGCCAGCAGTTACCCCTTAGGACCCTATAATTCACCCCTCCACTTT
TRBV9	.	16	.	TRBJ2-7	CASSVEGRLGFYEQYF	TGTGCCAGCAGCGTAGAGGGCAGGCTGGGCTTCTACGAGCAGTACTTC
TRBV18	TRBD1	16	.	TRBJ1-2	CASSHTPGQGIYGYTF	TGTGCCAGCTCACACACTCCGGGACAGGGTATCTATGGCTACACCTTC
TRBV5-4	.	14	.	TRBJ2-7	CASSLGGAPYEQYF	TGTGCCAGCAGCTTGGGGGGGGCCCCCTACGAGCAGTACTTC
TRBV18	TRBD2	17	.	TRBJ2-5	CASSPPSSGFLGETQYF	TGTGCCAGCTCACCACCGTCTAGCGGGTTCTTGGGGGAGACCCAGTACTTC
TRBV9	.	15	once	TRBJ1-3	CASSVSVFSGNTIYF	TGTGCCAGCAGCGTAAGTGTCTTCTCTGGAAACACCATATATTTT
TRBV5-4	.	12	.	TRBJ1-2	CASSPETFPYTF	TGTGCCAGCAGCCCCGAGACTTTCCCCTACACCTTC
TRBV6-5	TRBD1	13	once	TRBJ2-7	CASRRGQGYEQYF	TGTGCCAGCAGAAGGGGACAGGGGTACGAGCAGTACTTC
TRBV11-3	.	14	.	TRBJ2-3	CASSRDSSTDTQYF	TGTGCCAGCAGCCGGGACTCTAGCACAGATACGCAGTATTTT
TRBV27	.	13	.	TRBJ1-5	CASSRNRNQPQHF	TGTGCCAGCTCCCGGAATCGCAATCAGCCCCAGCATTTT
TRBV5-5	.	13	.	TRBJ1-1	CASSFFGGLEAFF	TGTGCCAGCAGCTTTTTTGGGGGGCTTGAAGCTTTCTTT
TRBV5-5	TRBD2	18	.	TRBJ2-1	CASSFLVLAGGAYNEQFF	TGTGCCAGCAGCTTCCTGGTTCTGGCGGGGGGGGCCTACAATGAGCAGTTCTTC
TRBV3-1/TRBV3-2	TRBD2	15	.	TRBJ2-7	CASSPQAGAPREQYF	TGTGCCAGCAGCCCCCAAGCGGGGGCCCCACGGGAGCAGTACTTC
TRBV7-9	.	15	.	TRBJ1-1	CASSFGAGPVSEAFF	TGTGCCAGCAGCTTTGGGGCTGGGCCCGTATCGGAGGCTTTCTTT
TRBV20-1	.	15	.	TRBJ2-7	CSASPLVGLSYEQYF	TGCAGTGCTAGTCCACTAGTCGGGCTATCCTACGAGCAGTACTTC
TRBV6-2/TRBV6-3	TRBD1	14	.	TRBJ2-1	CASSADRVTYEQFF	TGTGCCAGCAGTGCCGACAGGGTTACGTATGAGCAGTTCTTC
TRBV6-4	.	13	.	TRBJ1-1	CASSASFNTEAFF	TGTGCCAGCAGTGCTTCGTTCAACACTGAAGCTTTCTTT
TRBV2	TRBD1	15	.	TRBJ1-5	CASSTSGQGNQPQHF	TGTGCCAGCAGCACCTCGGGACAGGGGAATCAGCCCCAGCATTTT
TRBV7-9	.	14	.	TRBJ1-2	CASSLGGANYGYTF	TGTGCCAGCAGCTTAGGGGGGGCTAACTATGGCTACACCTTC
TRBV7-7	.	14	.	TRBJ2-5	CASSSISLGETQYF	TGTGCTAGCAGCTCTATATCGCTCGGGGAGACCCAGTACTTC
TRBV6-2/TRBV6-3	.	14	.	TRBJ1-1	CASSAYAANTEAFF	TGTGCCAGCAGTGCATACGCTGCGAACACTGAAGCTTTCTTT
TRBV7-9	.	15	.	TRBJ1-1	CASTRTELRNTEAFF	TGTGCCAGCACCCGGACAGAATTAAGGAACACTGAAGCTTTCTTT
TRBV7-2	TRBD1	15	.	TRBJ2-1	CASSLGRTGVRWQFF	TGTGCCAGCAGCTTAGGGCGGACAGGGGTTCGATGGCAGTTCTTC
TRBV19	TRBD2	14	.	TRBJ2-3	CATRLAPRTDTQYF	TGTGCCACCAGACTAGCTCCAAGGACAGATACGCAGTATTTT
TRBV2	.	13	.	TRBJ2-7	CASNGDSPYEQYF	TGTGCCAGCAATGGCGACAGTCCCTACGAGCAGTACTTC
TRBV5-1	.	14	.	TRBJ1-4	CASSTAGGGEKLFF	TGCGCCAGCAGCACGGCTGGGGGTGGAGAAAAACTGTTTTTT
TRBV7-2	TRBD1	16	.	TRBJ1-4	CASSLEGRGKLEKLFF	TGTGCCAGCAGCTTAGAGGGCAGGGGGAAATTAGAAAAACTGTTTTTT
TRBV5-6	.	14	.	TRBJ2-3	CASSLISGADTQYF	TGTGCCAGCAGCCTTATATCGGGCGCAGATACGCAGTATTTT
TRBV29-1	TRBD1	13	.	TRBJ2-5	CSAPTGGGETQYF	TGCAGCGCCCCGACAGGGGGTGGTGAGACCCAGTACTTC
TRBV28	.	14	.	TRBJ1-1	CASIRTGPNTEAFF	TGTGCCAGCATCAGGACGGGCCCGAACACTGAAGCTTTCTTT
TRBV28	.	14	.	TRBJ1-3	CASRPGWTGNTIYF	TGTGCCAGCAGGCCGGGATGGACTGGAAACACCATATATTTT
TRBV10-3	.	16	.	TRBJ1-1	CAISDRGGNMNTEAFF	TGTGCCATCAGTGATCGGGGAGGTAACATGAACACTGAAGCTTTCTTT
TRBV29-1	.	12	.	TRBJ1-5	CSVRDSNQPQHF	TGCAGCGTCAGGGATAGCAATCAGCCCCAGCATTTT
TRBV9	TRBD1	13	.	TRBJ2-7	CASSVDRDYEQYF	TGTGCCAGCAGCGTTGACAGGGACTACGAGCAGTACTTC
TRBV27	TRBD1	17	.	TRBJ1-2	CASSSDRGGGSNYGYTF	TGTGCCAGCAGTTCCGACAGGGGGGGAGGGTCCAACTATGGCTACACCTTC
TRBV6-5	TRBD1	16	.	TRBJ2-1	CASSYGGTGTYNEQFF	TGTGCCAGCAGTTACGGTGGGACAGGGACCTACAATGAGCAGTTCTTC
TRBV18	.	14	.	TRBJ2-2	CASSPQEDTGELFF	TGTGCCAGCTCACCACAGGAGGACACCGGGGAGCTGTTTTTT
TRBV2	.	14	.	TRBJ1-5	CASSEAVLDQPQHF	TGTGCCAGCAGTGAGGCAGTTCTTGATCAGCCCCAGCATTTT
TRBV5-1	.	13	.	TRBJ1-2	CASSAGQNYGYTF	TGCGCCAGCAGCGCAGGACAGAACTATGGCTACACCTTC
TRBV6-1	.	14	.	TRBJ1-1	CASRLDGGGTEAFF	TGTGCCAGCAGACTGGACGGGGGAGGAACTGAAGCTTTCTTT
TRBV2	.	16	.	TRBJ1-6	CASSEWGARGEAPLHF	TGTGCCAGCAGTGAATGGGGGGCGCGGGGGGAGGCACCCCTCCACTTT
TRBV7-6	TRBD1	14	.	TRBJ2-7	CASSLQGDSYEQYF	TGTGCCAGCAGCCTACAGGGGGACTCCTACGAGCAGTACTTC
TRBV28	.	15	once	TRBJ1-1	CASSDRDGLITEAFF	TGTGCCAGCAGTGACCGGGACGGGTTGATCACTGAAGCTTTCTTT
TRBV18	.	13	.	TRBJ2-5	CASSPRYQETQYF	TGTGCCAGCTCACCTCGGTACCAAGAGACCCAGTACTTC
TRBV3-1/TRBV3-2	.	13	.	TRBJ2-3	CASRGVGTDTQYF	TGTGCCAGCAGGGGGGTGGGCACGGATACGCAGTATTTT
TRBV21-1	.	14	.	TRBJ2-5	CASSKRQGLETQYF	TGTGCCAGCAGCAAACGACAGGGTCTGGAGACCCAGTACTTC
TRBV7-8	.	16	.	TRBJ1-5	CASSLALYREGQPQHF	TGTGCCAGCAGCTTGGCCTTATACAGGGAGGGTCAGCCCCAGCATTTT
TRBV20-1	TRBD1	11	.	TRBJ1-1	CSASSRDRDFF	TGCAGTGCTAGTTCCCGGGACAGGGATTTCTTT
TRBV10-3	.	12	.	TRBJ2-2	CAIRGTSGELFF	TGTGCCATCAGGGGGACATCCGGGGAGCTGTTTTTT
TRBV2	TRBD1	14	.	TRBJ2-3	CASAGGLNTDTQYF	TGTGCCAGCGCAGGGGGCCTCAACACAGATACGCAGTATTTT